The 31 T cell receptor beta chains presented below share a single source sample, sequenced in a study of blood T cell repertoires in COVID-19. The protocol was immunoSEQ multiplex PCR, while the TCRdb copy is restricted to in-frame clones and leaves out a portion. Among about 180,000 clones listed, more than 80% were seen once. Sequencing was carried out using PBMCs or T cells enriched from blood (not recorded which). All receptors come from a man aged 35-49 years who had recovered from COVID-19.

The rearrangement uses TRBV30 and TRBJ1-3; D may be TRBD1 (5 bases). The CDR3 runs to 14 residues. V dropped 7 bases and J dropped 4 bases, with 17 bases sitting between them. Germline lookup yields CDR1 GTSNPN and CDR2 SVGIG (reference sequence). CDR3 bases: TGTGCCTCACGAGGGGACTTCAAGGGAAACACCATATATTTT. As protein: CASRGDFKGNTIYF.

The V gene is TRBV6-2 or TRBV6-3, the J gene TRBJ1-1, with D unresolved. V was shortened by 5 bases and J by 6 bases, with 16 bases between the two germline ends. The CDR3 runs 14 residues. Germline values: CDR1 MNHEY, CDR2 SVGEGT. CDR3 sequence: CASSVTLERAEAFF. DNA of the CDR3: TGTGCCAGCAGTGTCACACTAGAGCGGGCTGAAGCTTTCTTT.

The J gene is TRBJ2-7, the V gene TRBV6-1; D may be TRBD1 (5 bases). V dropped 1 base and J dropped 13 bases, with 14 bases sitting between them. The CDR3 loop spans 12 amino acids. Germline V gives CDR1 MNHNS, CDR2 SASEGT. CDR3 nucleotides: TGTGCCAGCAGTGAAGACGAGTTCAGGGCTTACTTC. Translated, it gives CASSEDEFRAYF.

The CDR3 DNA follows: TGTGCCAGTAGTATGACCACGGGAGGACAAAACATTCAGTACTTC. The encoded protein is CASSMTTGGQNIQYF. The gene calls are TRBV19 and TRBJ2-4, with 7 bases identical to TRBD2. This CDR3 is built from 15 residues. With V trimmed by 3 bases and J by 5 bases, 7 bases remained unmatched. Germline V gene data show CDR1 as LNHDA and CDR2 as SQIVND (reference sequence).

The V call is TRBV11-3, the J call TRBJ1-5; D perhaps matches TRBD1 (5 bases). Between the trimmed V and J ends, which lost 2 bases and 6 bases, there was a span of 11 bases. Germline V CDR1 and CDR2: SGHNT, YENEEA. This CDR3 has 14 amino acids. The DNA for the CDR3 is TGTGCCAGCAGCTTATCAGGGCATGGTCAGCCCCAGCATTTT. Encoded protein: CASSLSGHGQPQHF.

The V gene is TRBV29-1, the J gene TRBJ2-3; 8 nucleotides line up with TRBD1. Germline V CDR1 and CDR2: SQVTM, ANQGSEA. There are 14 residues in the CDR3. V shed 4 bases, J shed 0 bases, and the junction held 3 bases outside the gene matches. The CDR3 region is CSVGRQGSTDTQYF. In nucleotides, the CDR3 is TGCAGCGTTGGGAGACAGGGGAGCACAGATACGCAGTATTTT.

This clone came up once. The V and J genes are TRBV19 and TRBJ1-5; 9 nucleotides agree with TRBD1. Germline CDR1 LNHDA, CDR2 SQIVND (reference sequence). J lost 6 bases, V lost 7 bases, and 10 bases had no gene match. This CDR3 has 15 residues. The chain's CDR3 is CASTDGQGKGQPQHF. CDR3 bases: TGTGCCAGTACCGACGGACAGGGGAAGGGTCAGCCCCAGCATTTT. The full variable domain, in which reference TRBV19 and TRBJ1-5 provide the parts outside the CDR3, is DGGITQSPKYLFRKEGQNVTLSCEQNLNHDAMYWYRQDPGQGLRLIYYSQIVNDFQKGDIAEGYSVSREKKESFPLTVTSAQKNPTAFYLCASTDGQGKGQPQHFGDGTRLSIL.

The chain links TRBV7-9 to TRBJ2-7, with TRBD1 matching over 10 bases. With V trimmed by 4 bases and J by 5 bases, 11 bases remained unmatched. The CDR3 length is 16 residues. Germline V gene sequence: CDR1 SEHNR, CDR2 FQNEAQ (reference sequence). The CDR3 DNA reads as TGTGCCAGCAGCTCCGTCCCCGGGACAGGGGTCCACGAGCAGTACTTC. This encodes CASSSVPGTGVHEQYF.

This rearrangement joins TRBV4-1 to TRBJ1-4; D not certain. The CDR3 contains 15 residues. Trimming pared 4 bases from V and 8 bases from J, leaving 17 bases between. The V gene's germline CDR1 is MGHRA and CDR2 YSYEKL. The CDR3 loop is CASSPTGSLREKLFF. In nucleotides, the CDR3 is TGCGCCAGCAGCCCAACCGGGAGTCTTCGGGAAAAACTGTTTTTT.

The J gene is TRBJ1-3, the V gene TRBV18; weak D call: TRBD1 (6 bases). Germline CDR1 and CDR2: KGHSH and LQKENI. Trimming removed 2 bases at V and 0 bases at J, with 17 bases between. The CDR3 loop spans 18 amino acids. CDR3 in amino acids: CASSPDTGYTISGNTIYF. The CDR3 DNA reads as TGTGCCAGCTCACCAGACACAGGGTATACTATCTCTGGAAACACCATATATTTT.

The chain employs TRBV12-5 and TRBJ1-6, with D hard to call. Trimming took 6 bases from V and 1 from J, leaving 10 bases between them. The CDR3 runs to 15 residues. CDR1 and CDR2 (germline): LGHNT, FRNRAP. As DNA, the CDR3 is TGTGCTAGTGGACAACTAGGGTCCTATAATTCACCCCTCCACTTT. Translating gives CASGQLGSYNSPLHF. Full variable domain (outside the CDR3, taken from reference TRBV12-5 and TRBJ1-6): DARVTQTPRHKVTEMGQEVTMRCQPILGHNTVFWYRQTMMQGLELLAYFRNRAPLDDSGMPKDRFSAEMPDATLATLKIQPSEPRDSAVYFCASGQLGSYNSPLHFGNGTRLTVT.

The V and J genes are TRBV28 and TRBJ1-1; D is unclear. Trimming took 7 bases from V and 1 from J, leaving 7 bases between them. The CDR3 totals 12 residues. The germline V gene encodes CDR1 MDHEN and CDR2 SYDVKM. This CDR3 reads CASTRGNTEAFF. The DNA of the CDR3 is TGTGCCAGCACCCGCGGGAACACTGAAGCTTTCTTT.

In this sample, this clone turned up once. The chain is built from TRBV5-4 and TRBJ2-5, with 7 bases matching TRBD2. The CDR3 covers 13 residues. V shed 2 bases and J 5 bases; nucleotides not matched to a gene: 3. Germline V gene lookup returns CDR1 SGHNT and CDR2 YYREEE (reference sequence). The CDR3: CASSFGGMETQYF. The CDR3 coding sequence is TGTGCCAGCAGCTTCGGGGGGATGGAGACCCAGTACTTC.

This clone was observed once. The chain uses TRBV4-1 and TRBJ1-1, with TRBD1 matching over 9 bases. Trimming cost V 4 bases and J 8 bases; bases outside gene matches: 5. In germline, CDR1 is MGHRA, CDR2 YSYEKL. The CDR3 runs 13 residues. The chain's CDR3 is CASSRWTGEEAFF. The CDR3 nucleotides are TGCGCCAGCAGCCGCTGGACAGGGGAAGAAGCTTTCTTT.

V and J are TRBV9 and TRBJ2-2; 13 nucleotides align to TRBD2. V shed 2 bases and J 3 bases; nucleotides not matched to a gene: 7. The CDR3 has 18 amino acids. Germline CDR1 and CDR2: SGDLS and YYNGEE. The CDR3 spells CASSVEGLAGTYTGELFF. For the CDR3, the DNA is TGTGCCAGCAGCGTGGAGGGACTAGCGGGAACGTACACCGGGGAGCTGTTTTTT.

Only one count was recorded for this clone. The genes are TRBV11-3 and TRBJ1-1; perhaps TRBD1 as D (5 bases). With 4 bases removed from V and 5 bases from J, the gap between germline ends came to 14 bases. Looked up from germline, CDR1 is SGHNT and CDR2 is YENEEA. CDR3 length equals 14 residues. The chain's CDR3 is CASSSNSQGTEAFF. The CDR3 bases are TGTGCCAGCAGCTCCAATTCTCAGGGAACTGAAGCTTTCTTT.

The chain couples TRBV27 to TRBJ2-7, with a weak D call TRBD1 (6 bases). Trimming took off 5 bases at V and 1 base at J, with 12 bases between the two ends. Germline CDR1 reads MNHEY; CDR2 reads SMNVEV (reference sequence). The CDR3 spans 14 residues. CDR3 nucleotide sequence: TGTGCCAGCAGTCCCCGGGACAAATCCTACGAGCAGTACTTC. It encodes CASSPRDKSYEQYF.

The V gene is TRBV7-2, the J gene TRBJ1-1, with unresolved D. The CDR3 length is 12 residues. CDR1 is SGHTA, CDR2 FQGNSA, per germline. Trimming shortened V by 1 base and J by 5 bases, and 5 bases separated the two germline ends. This chain's CDR3 is CASSLVLTEAFF. As DNA, the CDR3 is TGTGCCAGCAGCTTAGTTCTGACTGAAGCTTTCTTT.

The genes are TRBV5-1 and TRBJ1-2; a weak D match, TRBD1 (5 bases). This CDR3 has 13 amino acids. CDR1 is SGHRS, CDR2 YFSETQ, per germline. The V end lost 3 bases, the J end lost 6 bases, and 12 bases lay between the germline ends. The CDR3 is CASSSDSEHGYTF. In DNA form, the CDR3 reads TGCGCCAGCAGCTCCGACAGCGAGCATGGCTACACCTTC.

This chain uses TRBV19 with TRBJ1-2, with 9 positions matching TRBD1. The CDR3 is 14 amino acids. With 6 bases clipped from V and 6 bases from J, the junction kept 8 bases outside the gene matches. The germline V gene encodes CDR1 LNHDA and CDR2 SQIVND (reference sequence). CDR3 protein: CASRDRGTTHGYTF. The CDR3 coding sequence is TGTGCCAGTAGAGACAGGGGGACCACCCATGGCTACACCTTC.

The CDR3 nucleotides read TGTGCCAGCAGCTCCCGGCGGGTCTTACTACACAATGAGCAGTTCTTC. Protein: CASSSRRVLLHNEQFF. V is TRBV7-9 and J is TRBJ2-1; TRBD2 is a possible D gene (5 bases). CDR1 and CDR2 from the germline V gene are SEHNR and FQNEAQ (reference sequence). This CDR3 contains 16 residues. The germline V and J ends were trimmed by 4 bases and 5 bases, with 18 bases remaining between them.

V and J are TRBV28 and TRBJ1-4, with a tentative D call TRBD1 (5 bases). Germline V lookup: CDR1 MDHEN, CDR2 SYDVKM. The CDR3 is 15 amino acids. Trimming shortened V by 3 bases and J by 0 bases, and 8 bases separated the two germline ends. The CDR3 here is CASSLGLATNEKLFF. The DNA for the CDR3 is TGTGCCAGCAGTTTGGGACTAGCAACTAATGAAAAACTGTTTTTT.

V is TRBV14 and J is TRBJ2-1, with a tentative D call TRBD1 (6 bases). Between the trimmed V and J ends, which lost 3 bases and 1 base, there was a span of 19 bases. The CDR3 is 18 amino acids. Germline lookup yields CDR1 SGHDN and CDR2 FVKESK. DNA of the CDR3: TGTGCCAGCAGCCAGGACAGCTTATCCATGTTGTCCTACAATGAGCAGTTCTTC. Its protein product is CASSQDSLSMLSYNEQFF.

The gene calls are TRBV6-5 and TRBJ1-3; possible D gene TRBD1, 5 bases. The germline gives CDR1 MNHEY, CDR2 SVGAGI. The CDR3 sequence is 13 residues long. V gave up 10 bases and J gave up 4 bases, with 14 bases separating them. The CDR3 loop is CATERGVGNTIYF. Written as DNA, the CDR3 is TGTGCCACGGAGCGGGGGGTAGGAAACACCATATATTTT.

The rearrangement joins TRBV2 to TRBJ2-1; tentative D call: TRBD2 (6 bases). Trimming removed 4 bases at V and 6 bases at J, with 13 bases between. The CDR3 totals 14 residues. Germline CDR1 SNHLY, CDR2 FYNNEI. CDR3 residues: CASSGQGGGNEQFF. Here the CDR3 DNA reads TGTGCCAGCAGTGGGCAGGGAGGCGGCAATGAGCAGTTCTTC.

This clone was observed many times. The CDR3 sequence: CASSIQNEQFF. The CDR3 nucleotides are TGTGCCAGCAGCATCCAGAATGAGCAGTTCTTC. This rearrangement joins TRBV5-6 to TRBJ2-1, with D hard to call. V lost 4 bases to trimming and J lost 7 bases, with 6 bases between them. The CDR3 sequence is 11 residues long. Germline loops: CDR1 SGHDT, CDR2 YYEEEE.

This clone was counted a single time. The V and J genes are TRBV10-3 and TRBJ1-1, with D perhaps TRBD1 (6 bases). The CDR3 is made up of 16 amino acids. V dropped 3 bases and J dropped 1 base, with 15 bases sitting between them. CDR1 ENHRY and CDR2 SYGVKD come from the germline V gene. The CDR3 DNA sequence: TGTGCCATCAGTGACCGGACGGGACACACGAACACTGAAGCTTTCTTT. This sequence encodes CAISDRTGHTNTEAFF.

The chain joins TRBV2 to TRBJ1-3, with a tentative D call TRBD1 (6 bases). Germline assignment: CDR1 SNHLY and CDR2 FYNNEI. Trimming took 6 bases from V and 1 from J, leaving 16 bases between them. The CDR3 totals 16 residues. This CDR3 is CASRVPTGRSGNTIYF. The CDR3 region has the DNA TGTGCCAGCAGAGTTCCGACAGGACGATCTGGAAACACCATATATTTT.

The rearrangement uses TRBV10-2 and TRBJ2-5; 9 nucleotides match TRBD2. The CDR3 covers 13 residues. Trimming cost V 5 bases and J 5 bases; bases outside gene matches: 3. Germline-derived CDR1 and CDR2 are WSHSY and SAAADI. The CDR3 region is CASSSGRFETQYF. The CDR3 nucleotides are TGCGCCAGCAGTAGCGGGAGGTTTGAGACCCAGTACTTC.

The gene calls are TRBV7-9 and TRBJ1-2, with 7 bases fitting TRBD1. CDR1 SEHNR and CDR2 FQNEAQ come from the germline V gene (reference sequence). V shed 5 bases and J 6 bases; nucleotides not matched to a gene: 9. This CDR3 has 14 amino acids. The CDR3 coding sequence is TGTGCCAGCAGCCGGGACAGCGGGCCTGATGGCTACACCTTC. As protein: CASSRDSGPDGYTF. Variable domain in full (rest from reference TRBV7-9 and TRBJ1-2): DTGVSQNPRHKITKRGQNVTFRCDPISEHNRLYWYRQTLGQGPEFLTYFQNEAQLEKSRLLSDRFSAERPKGSFSTLEIQRTEQGDSAMYLCASSRDSGPDGYTFGSGTRLTVV.

The chain employs TRBV7-2 and TRBJ1-2; D unresolved. The CDR3 runs 14 residues. Trimming shortened V by 0 bases and J by 2 bases, and 7 bases separated the two germline ends. The V gene's germline CDR1 is SGHTA and CDR2 FQGNSA. This chain's CDR3 is CASSLATLNYGYTF. In DNA, the CDR3 is TGTGCCAGCAGCTTAGCTACCCTAAACTATGGCTACACCTTC.